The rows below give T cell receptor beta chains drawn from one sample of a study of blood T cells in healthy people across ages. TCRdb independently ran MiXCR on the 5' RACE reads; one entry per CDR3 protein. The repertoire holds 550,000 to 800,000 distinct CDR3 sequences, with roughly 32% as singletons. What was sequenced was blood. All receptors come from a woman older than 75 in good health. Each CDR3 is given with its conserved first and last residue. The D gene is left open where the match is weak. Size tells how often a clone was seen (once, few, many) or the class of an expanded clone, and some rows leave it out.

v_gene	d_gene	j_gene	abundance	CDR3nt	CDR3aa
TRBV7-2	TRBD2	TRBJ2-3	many	TGTGCCAGCAGCTTACCTGGACTAGCGGTGTCAGATACGCAGTATTTT	CASSLPGLAVSDTQYF
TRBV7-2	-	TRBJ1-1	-	TGTGCCAGCAGCTTAGACTTCGGTGAAGCTTTCTTT	CASSLDFGEAFF
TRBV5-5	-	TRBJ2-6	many	TGTGCCAGCAGTGCAGGCCCTGGGGCCAACGTCCTGACTTTC	CASSAGPGANVLTF
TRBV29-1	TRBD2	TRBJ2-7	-	TGCAGCGTTGAGGGGACTAGTCGCGAGCAGTACTTC	CSVEGTSREQYF
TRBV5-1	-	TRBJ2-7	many	TGCGCCAGCAGCTTGGTCAGGTCCAACGAGCAGTACTTC	CASSLVRSNEQYF
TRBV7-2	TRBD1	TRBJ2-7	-	TGTGCCAGCAAAGAGAGGGGGCCGTACGAGCAGTACTTC	CASKERGPYEQYF
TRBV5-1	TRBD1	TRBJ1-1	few	TGCGCCAGCAGCCTACCCGGGACAGTTGAAGCTTTCTTT	CASSLPGTVEAFF
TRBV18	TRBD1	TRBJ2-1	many	TGTGCCAGCTCACCACCACCCCCGGGACAGGGAGGCAATGAGCAGTTCTTC	CASSPPPPGQGGNEQFF
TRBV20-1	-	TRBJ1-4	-	TGCAGTGCCCAGCCCCCTGATGCGGAAAAACTGTTTTTT	CSAQPPDAEKLFF
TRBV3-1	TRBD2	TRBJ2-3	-	TGTGCCAGCAGCCAGGGAGCGGGAGTCACAGATACGCAGTATTTT	CASSQGAGVTDTQYF
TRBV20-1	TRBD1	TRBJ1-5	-	TGCAGTGCTAGTAGACAGGGTAGCAATCAGCCCCAGCATTTT	CSASRQGSNQPQHF
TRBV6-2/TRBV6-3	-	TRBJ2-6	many	TGTGCCAGCAGCCCGTGGGGGTCTGGGGCCAACGTCCTGACTTTC	CASSPWGSGANVLTF
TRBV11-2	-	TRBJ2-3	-	TGTGCCAGCAGCTTAGTGCTGACGGGTACGCAGTATTTT	CASSLVLTGTQYF
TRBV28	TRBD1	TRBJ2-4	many	TGTGCCAGCAGTTTATTAGGGGCAGGGGGAATTCAGTACTTC	CASSLLGAGGIQYF
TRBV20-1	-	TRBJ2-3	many	TGCAGTGCTCTCAGCACAGATACGCAGTATTTT	CSALSTDTQYF
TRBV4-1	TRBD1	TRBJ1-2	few	TGCGCCAGCAGCCAAGGTACAGGGGGCCGGAACTATGGCTACACCTTC	CASSQGTGGRNYGYTF
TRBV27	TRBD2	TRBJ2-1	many	TGTGCCAGCAGTTCACCCGGGAGGAGCGGGGGGTTTAGTGGTGAGCAGTTCTTC	CASSSPGRSGGFSGEQFF
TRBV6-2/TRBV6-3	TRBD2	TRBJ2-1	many	TGTGCCAGCAGCAGGACTAGCCGGGGAAATGAGCAGTTCTTC	CASSRTSRGNEQFF
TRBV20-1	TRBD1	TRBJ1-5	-	TGCAGTGCGGAACTCGGGACAGTTTCTAGCAATCGGCCCCAGCATTTT	CSAELGTVSSNRPQHF
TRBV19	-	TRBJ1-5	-	TGTGCCAGTAGTGATCGTTGGGACACCTATCAGCCCCAGCATTTT	CASSDRWDTYQPQHF
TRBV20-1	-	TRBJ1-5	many	TGCAGTGCCCCCCCTCCCGGACTCAATCAGCCCCAGCATTTT	CSAPPPGLNQPQHF
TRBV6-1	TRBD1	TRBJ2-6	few	TGTGCCAGCAGTGGGGGGACAGGGGGCGCGGGAGGGGCCAACGTCCTGACTTTC	CASSGGTGGAGGANVLTF
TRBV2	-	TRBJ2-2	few	TGTGCCAGCAGAGTGAGGGTCGAGAACACCGGGGAGCTGTTTTTT	CASRVRVENTGELFF
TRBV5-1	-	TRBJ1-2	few	TGCGCCAGCAGTCTGGACCGACCCCGCGATGGCTACACCTTC	CASSLDRPRDGYTF
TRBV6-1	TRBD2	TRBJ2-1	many	TGTGCCAGCAGTGTTTGGGGCGGGGGTTCCTACAATGAGCAGTTCTTC	CASSVWGGGSYNEQFF
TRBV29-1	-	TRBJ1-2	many	TGCAGCGTTGACAGCTCCACCTATGGCTACACCTTC	CSVDSSTYGYTF
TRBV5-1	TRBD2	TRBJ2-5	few	TGCGCCAGCAGCTCAGGGACTAGCGGGGGCCAAGAGACCCAGTACTTC	CASSSGTSGGQETQYF
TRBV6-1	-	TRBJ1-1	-	TGTGCCAGCAGTGAAGCGGCAGGGGTGAACACTGAAGCTTTCTTT	CASSEAAGVNTEAFF
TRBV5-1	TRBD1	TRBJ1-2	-	TGCGCCAGCAGCGAGGGGACAGCCAAGTATGGCTACACCTTC	CASSEGTAKYGYTF